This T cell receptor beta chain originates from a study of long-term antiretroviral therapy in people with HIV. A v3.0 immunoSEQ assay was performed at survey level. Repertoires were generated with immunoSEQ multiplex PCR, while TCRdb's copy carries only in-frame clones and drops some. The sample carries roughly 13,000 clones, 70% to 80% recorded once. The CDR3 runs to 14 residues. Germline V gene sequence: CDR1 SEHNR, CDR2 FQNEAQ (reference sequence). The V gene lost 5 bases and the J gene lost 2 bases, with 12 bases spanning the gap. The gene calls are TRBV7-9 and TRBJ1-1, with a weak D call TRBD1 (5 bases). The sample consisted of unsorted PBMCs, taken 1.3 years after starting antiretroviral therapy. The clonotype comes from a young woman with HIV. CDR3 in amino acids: CASSQGRLNTEAFF. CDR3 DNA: TGTGCCAGCAGCCAGGGACGGTTAAACACTGAAGCTTTCTTT.